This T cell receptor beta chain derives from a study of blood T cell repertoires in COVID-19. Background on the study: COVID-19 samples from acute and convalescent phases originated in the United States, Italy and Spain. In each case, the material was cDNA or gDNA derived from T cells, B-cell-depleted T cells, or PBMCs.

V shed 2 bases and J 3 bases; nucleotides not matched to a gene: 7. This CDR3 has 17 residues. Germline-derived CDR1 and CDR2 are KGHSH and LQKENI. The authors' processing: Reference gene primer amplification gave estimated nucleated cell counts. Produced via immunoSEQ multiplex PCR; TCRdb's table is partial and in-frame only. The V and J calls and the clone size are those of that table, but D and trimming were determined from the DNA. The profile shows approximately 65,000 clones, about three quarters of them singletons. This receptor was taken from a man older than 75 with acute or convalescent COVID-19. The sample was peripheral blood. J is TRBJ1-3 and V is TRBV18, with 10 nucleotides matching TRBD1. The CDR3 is CASSPERQGAIGNTIYF. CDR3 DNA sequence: TGTGCCAGCTCACCAGAGAGACAGGGGGCGATTGGAAACACCATATATTTT.